One and the same sample provided the 19 T cell receptor beta chains below, sequenced in a study of blood T cells in healthy people across ages (dated by TCRdb to the mid-2010s). The library was made by 5' RACE. Sequencing instrument: Illumina HiSeq 2500. The second PCR ran for roughly 7 to 12 cycles and used a J-beta primer mix along with a sample-barcoded 5' primer. In-frame beta chains were kept once TCRdb had trimmed the public reads at Q25 with fastp and called clones with MiXCR. One record per CDR3 amino acid sequence lists the most common genes and DNA. This sample holds over a million distinct CDR3 sequences; under 45% were observed only once. Of the sample, 15% to 20% falls within the top ten clones. Sequencing used blood. These receptors were obtained from a woman aged 55-70 years in good health.

This clonotype was picked up one time. The chain carries TRBV20-1 and TRBJ1-6; D may be TRBD1 (5 bases). Germline V gene data show CDR1 as DFQATT and CDR2 as SNEGSKA (reference sequence). The CDR3 has 13 residues. Trimming stripped 0 bases from V and 7 bases from J, with 7 bases between. The CDR3 spells CSARDRANSPLHF. Written as DNA, the CDR3 is TGCAGTGCTAGAGACAGGGCGAATTCACCCCTCCACTTT.

The chain joins TRBV6-9 to TRBJ1-2; no clear D gene. The CDR3 extends over 12 amino acids. V lost 5 bases and J lost 4, with 8 bases in between. Germline CDR1 and CDR2: MNHGY and SVAAGI. The chain's CDR3 is CASSKGFYGYTF. CDR3 coding DNA: TGTGCCAGCAGTAAAGGGTTCTATGGCTACACCTTC.

The rearrangement joins TRBV20-1 to TRBJ2-3; D uncertain. The CDR3 extends over 14 amino acids. Trimming took off 3 bases at V and 2 bases at J, with 12 bases between the two ends. The germline V gene has CDR1 DFQATT and CDR2 SNEGSKA (reference sequence). CDR3 region: CSASGDGSTDTQYF. The CDR3 DNA sequence: TGCAGTGCTAGTGGCGATGGGTCCACAGATACGCAGTATTTT.

The rearrangement links TRBV10-3 to TRBJ2-1; D not resolved. The CDR3 totals 15 residues. The V gene lost 6 bases and the J gene lost 1 base, with 13 bases spanning the gap. Germline V gene lookup returns CDR1 ENHRY and CDR2 SYGVKD. In nucleotides, the CDR3 is TGTGCCATCAGCTTACCTGTGGGGTCCTACAATGAGCAGTTCTTC. Its translation is CAISLPVGSYNEQFF.

This clonotype was counted a few times. V and J are TRBV7-6 and TRBJ2-3; D assignment may be TRBD1 or TRBD2 (6 bases each). Per the germline V gene, CDR1 is SGHVS and CDR2 is FNYEAQ. Trimming stripped 1 base from V and 2 bases from J, with 13 bases between. The CDR3 runs to 16 residues. In nucleotides, the CDR3 is TGTGCCAGCAGCTTAGGTAACGGGGGCGTCACAGATACGCAGTATTTT. Translation: CASSLGNGGVTDTQYF.

This clonotype was seen more than once but under ten times. The chain uses TRBV5-1 and TRBJ2-7; TRBD1 aligns across 9 bases. With V trimmed by 0 bases and J by 5 bases, 6 bases remained unmatched. This CDR3 spans 15 amino acids. Per germline, CDR1 SGHRS and CDR2 YFSETQ. This chain's CDR3 is CASSLARQGVDEQYF. The CDR3 region has the DNA TGCGCCAGCAGCTTGGCCCGACAGGGGGTAGACGAGCAGTACTTC.

The gene calls are TRBV27 and TRBJ2-3; no firm D call. Germline V gene sequence: CDR1 MNHEY, CDR2 SMNVEV (reference sequence). V was clipped by 4 bases and J by 3 bases, with 14 bases between them. The CDR3 runs 15 residues. The CDR3 DNA follows: TGTGCCAGCAGTTCCGCCTCCAAGGTAACAGATACGCAGTATTTT. Amino acids: CASSSASKVTDTQYF.

The chain employs TRBV5-1 and TRBJ1-6; D is unresolved. The germline V and J ends were trimmed by 0 bases and 6 bases, with 7 bases remaining between them. Germline lookup yields CDR1 SGHRS and CDR2 YFSETQ. The CDR3 consists of 14 residues. The CDR3 region has the DNA TGCGCCAGCAGCTTGGGGGGAACTAATTCACCCCTCCACTTT. Translation gives CASSLGGTNSPLHF.

The chain has TRBV20-1 and TRBJ2-7; no definite D call. CDR3 size: 16 residues. CDR1 and CDR2 from the germline V gene are DFQATT and SNEGSKA (reference sequence). Deletions cut 0 bases from V and 0 bases from J, with 15 bases between. The CDR3, as DNA: TGCAGTGCTAGAGACCCGAAGGATCCGAGCTCCTACGAGCAGTACTTC. It is translated as CSARDPKDPSSYEQYF.

The rearrangement uses TRBV6-2 or TRBV6-3 and TRBJ2-3; perhaps TRBD1 as D (6 bases). The CDR3 has 14 residues. Germline V gives CDR1 MNHEY, CDR2 SVGEGT. V was shortened by 3 bases and J by 2 bases, with 9 bases between the two germline ends. CDR3 coding DNA: TGTGCCAGCAGTTATAGGACAGACACAGATACGCAGTATTTT. As protein: CASSYRTDTDTQYF.

This clonotype has more than one count but fewer than ten. This chain connects TRBV7-3 to TRBJ2-3; TRBD1 might be the D (6 bases). The V gene lost 1 base and the J gene lost 3 bases, with 8 bases spanning the gap. In germline, CDR1 is SGHTA, CDR2 FQGTGA. The CDR3 length is 14 residues. Here the CDR3 DNA reads TGTGCCAGCAGCTTAATCAGGGGTACAGATACGCAGTATTTT. This sequence encodes CASSLIRGTDTQYF.

This clonotype was detected a few times. The rearrangement uses TRBV20-1 and TRBJ2-3; either TRBD1 or TRBD2 may supply D (5 bases each). The germline V and J ends were trimmed by 6 bases and 1 base, with 14 bases remaining between them. Germline V gene lookup returns CDR1 DFQATT and CDR2 SNEGSKA (reference sequence). The CDR3 consists of 14 residues. CDR3 nucleotide sequence: TGCAGTGCCGTTCGGGACGGAGGCACAGATACGCAGTATTTT. Its protein product is CSAVRDGGTDTQYF.

V and J are TRBV20-1 and TRBJ1-6, with 7 positions matching TRBD1. Trimming cost V 4 bases and J 5 bases; bases outside gene matches: 5. This CDR3 is 14 amino acids long. From germline, CDR1 is DFQATT and CDR2 SNEGSKA (reference sequence). The chain's CDR3 is CSATGTVNNSPLHF. The CDR3 DNA follows: TGCAGTGCTACAGGGACAGTTAATAATTCACCCCTCCACTTT.

The sample holds a few counts of this clonotype. This sequence joins TRBV6-1 and TRBJ2-7; 10 positions agree with TRBD1. The CDR3 totals 15 residues. The germline V gene has CDR1 MNHNS and CDR2 SASEGT. V lost 5 bases and J lost 5; bases outside the gene matches: 9. CDR3 sequence: CASSWVRDRGNEQYF. The CDR3 DNA is TGTGCCAGCAGTTGGGTAAGGGACAGGGGCAACGAGCAGTACTTC.

V usage is TRBV14 and J usage is TRBJ2-1; possible D gene TRBD2, 5 bases. The ends were cut back, 1 base at V and 6 bases at J, with 7 bases in the middle. The germline V gene encodes CDR1 SGHDN and CDR2 FVKESK. The CDR3 extends over 13 amino acids. CDR3 protein: CASSQVLANEQFF. DNA of the CDR3: TGTGCCAGCAGCCAAGTGCTAGCCAATGAGCAGTTCTTC. Full variable domain (rest looked up from reference TRBV14 and TRBJ2-1): EAGVTQFPSHSVIEKGQTVTLRCDPISGHDNLYWYRRVMGKEIKFLLHFVKESKQDESGMPNNRFLAERTGGTYSTLKVQPAELEDSGVYFCASSQVLANEQFFGPGTRLTVL.

The rearrangement joins TRBV6-2 or TRBV6-3 to TRBJ2-1, with 15 nucleotides matching TRBD2. Judging by the DNA end, TRBJ2-7 fits better; the J call may be wrong. Per germline, CDR1 MNHEY and CDR2 SVGEGT. The CDR3 is 18 residues long. The CDR3 DNA sequence: TGTGCCAGCGGAACGCAGGGACTAGCGGGAGGAAGGTACAATGAGCAGTACTTC. Its translation is CASGTQGLAGGRYNEQYF.

As concerns this clonotype: This may stem from a read error, because a much larger clone lies one nucleotide away. The chain carries TRBV4-2 and TRBJ2-4, with D possibly TRBD2 on 6 matching bases. The end of the DNA fits TRBJ2-5 better, so the J call may be wrong. The CDR3 is made up of 13 amino acids. In germline, CDR1 is LGHNA, CDR2 YNFKEQ. In DNA form, the CDR3 reads TGTGCCAGCAGCCAAGACCCGGGAGCGACCCAGTACTTC. Translation gives CASSQDPGATQYF.

This clonotype was seen more than once but under ten times. This chain links TRBV28 with TRBJ2-5, with a possible D match to TRBD1 (8 bases). Germline V CDR1 and CDR2: MDHEN, SYDVKM. The V end was cut by 7 bases, the J end by 4 bases, with 22 bases between. The CDR3 is made up of 16 amino acids. CDR3 bases: TGTGCCAGCATCGCCGCGGGGGACAGGAGATTAGAGACCCAGTACTTC. This codes for CASIAAGDRRLETQYF.

The table lists this clonotype with a few counts. The gene calls are TRBV5-1 and TRBJ1-4, with TRBD1 matching over 8 bases. Germline V gives CDR1 SGHRS, CDR2 YFSETQ. Trimming took 4 bases from V and 6 from J; bases not matched to a gene: 5. This CDR3 contains 14 residues. The CDR3 loop reads CASSPGQGHEKLFF. In DNA, the CDR3 is TGCGCCAGCAGCCCAGGACAGGGTCATGAAAAACTGTTTTTT.